This T cell receptor (beta chain) was documented in a study of T-cell reconstitution after alpha-beta-depleted transplantation in children (dated by TCRdb to the mid-2010s). For the wider study: Using TCR repertoire profiling, the study quantitatively followed how T-cell immune reconstitution unfolded in children after TCRalphabeta/CD19-depleted allogeneic hematopoietic cell transplantation. Study-level results and caveats: The high TCRbeta diversity at day 60 in some patients was ascribed to recipient T cells and intrathymic progenitors that had survived conditioning. Over the following months the frequencies of hyperexpanded clones went down, and after one year T-cell counts and TCRbeta diversity were mostly credited to newly produced T cells. About two months after transplant, the apparently early recovery of alphabetaT-cell counts reportedly depended on just several hundred clones that had expanded rapidly and came from non-depleted graft cells.

Via the germline V gene, CDR1 is SGHRS and CDR2 YFSETQ. V is shortened by 4 bases, J by 2 bases, and the region joining them spans 12 bases. Inclusive of the bounding cysteine and phenylalanine, the CDR3 is 14 residues long. Only the CDR3 portion is preserved as DNA: 42 bases, with reading frame beginning at the first base. With regard to this clonotype: Its antigen remains undetermined. No much larger clone exists at a distance of one base, and base qualities are not known.

Libraries came from PCR. Sequencing used an Illumina HiSeq 2500. TCR libraries were prepared with molecular barcoding, using unique molecular identifiers to normalize TCRbeta repertoire quantification. Using fastp at Q25 and MiXCR, TCRdb reprocessed the public reads and kept productive beta chains. Entries that share a CDR3 protein sequence are merged under the most common genes and DNA. The sample contains around 960,000 distinct CDR3 sequences, about 29% of them found a single time. About 28% of the sample rests with the top ten. The sample's treatment or condition, from its label and the paper: allogeneic hematopoietic cell transplantation with graft depleted of TCRalphabeta T cells and CD19 B cells. The transplant recipients were children given TCRalphabeta/CD19-depleted allogeneic hematopoietic cell grafts.

The sequence was collected from a boy younger than two who had a stem cell transplant for SCID, so the T cells may come from the graft donor. The material sequenced was PBMCs, mostly from graft donor cells, taken 360 days after TCRalphabeta/CD19-depleted stem cell transplant. Recombination connected TRBV5-1 to TRBJ2-5; the D segment is perhaps TRBD1 or TRBD2, each sharing 6 matched bases. The DNA reads as follows: TGCGCCAGCAGCACGGGGGCCACACAAGAGACCCAGTACTTC. The resulting protein is CASSTGATQETQYF.